This T cell receptor (beta chain) stems from a study of identical twins. Notes on the study in general: Reduced insertions were recorded for abundant cord blood beta clonotypes, with no such pattern in memory repertoires. Out-of-frame TCR alpha sharing observed in monozygotic twins exceeded model estimates. Zero-insertion analyses could be partly confounded by invariant MAIT and iNKT cells.

From the 5' RACE reads, TCRdb called clonotypes with MiXCR, one entry per CDR3 protein. The repertoire holds around 550,000 distinct CDR3 sequences, roughly 15% seen once, with less than 0.5% in the top ten. In its sample, this clonotype was seen a few times. Its specificity is not known. This CDR3 has 13 residues. The germline CDR1 and CDR2 sequences are SGHAT and FQNNGV. The germline V and J ends were trimmed by 3 bases and 5 bases, with 8 bases remaining between them. These records were also assigned to another study, of yellow fever vaccine responses in identical twins. That work contributes: Twins reportedly showed a vaccine T cell response that seemed partly convergent and partly personalized.

The chain carries TRBV11-2 and TRBJ2-1, with a tentative D call TRBD1 (6 bases). This receptor was taken from a woman aged 18-29 years in good health. Source material: CD4+ T cells sorted from blood. The CDR3 sequence: CASSFSGDNEQFF. In DNA, the CDR3 is TGTGCCAGCAGCTTTTCAGGGGACAATGAGCAGTTCTTC.